This T cell receptor beta chain appears in the sequencing data of a study of siplizumab effects on memory and regulatory T cells. Findings of the study overall: Proliferating siplizumab-cultured Tregs lacked confirmed suppressive function. Treatment with siplizumab left mappable alloreactive CD4+ clones averaging roughly 66% Treg-derived, compared with approximately 25% in controls.

This clone was seen only once. What it binds is unknown. Per individual sample, about 10^5 TCR templates were assayed. The data were produced by immunoSEQ multiplex PCR, yet TCRdb's version contains in-frame clones alone and is incomplete. The sample includes some 100,000 clones, 93% of them seen just once. CDR1 and CDR2 from the germline V gene are SGHNT and YYREEE (reference sequence). This CDR3 region has 13 residues. The V and J ends lost 5 bases and 0 bases respectively, with 6 bases between them. The source of this sequence is a human donor in good health. This rearrangement joins TRBV5-4 to TRBJ2-1, with D uncertain. Sequenced sample: CD8+ T cells sorted from blood. DNA of the CDR3: TGTGCCAGCAGTCTGGGCTCCTACAATGAGCAGTTCTTC. Translation: CASSLGSYNEQFF.